This T cell receptor (beta chain) comes out of a study of cytomegalovirus exposure and HLA in healthy donors. Germline V gene sequence: CDR1 LNHDA, CDR2 SQIVND (reference sequence). This CDR3 region has 14 residues. The germline V and J ends were trimmed by 5 bases and 0 bases, with 11 bases remaining between them. PCR primers comprised 60 Vbeta and 13 Jbeta primers. TCRdb keeps only in-frame clones here, not all; method: immunoSEQ multiplex PCR. The table lists approximately 110,000 clones, roughly 13% of them singletons. This clone has only a few counts. The chain employs TRBV19 and TRBJ2-7, with a tentative D call TRBD2 (5 bases). This sequence originates from a man aged 35-49 years in good health and CMV-seropositive. Sequencing was carried out using PBMCs. The CDR3 nucleotides read TGTGCCAGTAGTCTCGCGGGTTCCTCCTACGAGCAGTACTTC. Its protein product is CASSLAGSSYEQYF.